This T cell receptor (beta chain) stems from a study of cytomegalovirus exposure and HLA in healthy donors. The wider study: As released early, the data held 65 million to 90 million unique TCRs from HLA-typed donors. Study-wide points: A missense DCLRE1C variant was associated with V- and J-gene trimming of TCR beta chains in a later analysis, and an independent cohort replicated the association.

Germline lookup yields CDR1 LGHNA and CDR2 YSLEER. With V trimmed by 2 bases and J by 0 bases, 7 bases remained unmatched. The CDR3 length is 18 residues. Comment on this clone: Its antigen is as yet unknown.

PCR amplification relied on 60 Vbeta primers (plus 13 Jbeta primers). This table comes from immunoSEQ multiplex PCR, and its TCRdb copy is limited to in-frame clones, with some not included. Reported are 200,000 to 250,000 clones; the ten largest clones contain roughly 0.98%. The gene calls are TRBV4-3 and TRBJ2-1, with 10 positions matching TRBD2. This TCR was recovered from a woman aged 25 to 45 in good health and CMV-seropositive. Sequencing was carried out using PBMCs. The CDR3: CASSQSGTSVSSYNEQFF. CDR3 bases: TGCGCCAGCAGCCAATCAGGGACTAGCGTGAGCTCCTACAATGAGCAGTTCTTC.